Described below is a single T cell receptor (beta chain) sequence and its context. Its antigen is as yet unknown. CDR3 size: 15 residues. Germline V gene sequence: CDR1 SEHNR, CDR2 FQNEAQ (reference sequence). TCRdb reprocessed the 5' RACE reads and reports one entry per CDR3 protein, with no DNA. The table lists around 380,000 distinct CDR3 sequences. The data are from a study of T cells expressing NK-cell markers. Study overall: Of eight sequenced donors, seven were HCMV-seropositive and one HCMV-seronegative. General study points: NKG2C+ dominant clonotypes from 6 or 7 donors made up about 1.0-7.5% of CD8+ T cells. Unclear, still, was the HCMV specificity of the expanded NKG2C+ T cell clones.

The source material was blood T cells: a sorted CD56 or NKG2C T cell subset, CD4+ or CD8+ T cells, or bulk PBMC T cells (not recorded which). This TCR was sampled from a woman aged 45 to 65 in good health. The rearrangement uses TRBV7-9 and TRBJ1-6. CDR3: CASSTTGSSNSPLHF.